These 28 T cell receptor beta chains came from one sample sequenced in a study of blood T cell repertoires in COVID-19. Sequenced by immunoSEQ multiplex PCR; TCRdb stores in-frame clones only, minus some. The table shows 55,000 to 80,000 clones, with approximately 88% occurring only once. The specimen was peripheral blood. These receptors all come from a human donor in a cohort sampled during active COVID-19.

The gene calls are TRBV5-6 and TRBJ2-7; the match to TRBD2 covers 8 bases. The V and J ends lost 4 bases and 0 bases, in that order; junction bases with no gene match: 9. Germline-derived CDR1 and CDR2 are SGHDT and YYEEEE. This CDR3 has 16 amino acids. The DNA of the CDR3 is TGTGCCAGCAGCCTTGAACTAGCGGAAACCTCCTACGAGCAGTACTTC. It is translated as CASSLELAETSYEQYF. Together with reference TRBV5-6 and TRBJ2-7, the CDR3 gives the full variable domain: DAGVTQSPTHLIKTRGQQVTLRCSPKSGHDTVSWYQQALGQGPQFIFQYYEEEERQRGNFPDRFSGHQFPNYSSELNVNALLLGDSALYLCASSLELAETSYEQYFGPGTRLTVT.

V usage is TRBV19 and J usage is TRBJ1-2; weak D call: TRBD1 (5 bases). Germline V gives CDR1 LNHDA, CDR2 SQIVND (reference sequence). Trimming took 4 bases from V and 4 from J, leaving 10 bases between them. The CDR3 runs to 13 residues. In DNA form, the CDR3 reads TGTGCCAGTAGTACTCAGGGTACCTATGGCTACACCTTC. Translated, it gives CASSTQGTYGYTF.

The rearrangement links TRBV28 to TRBJ1-5; D unclear. The germline V gene has CDR1 MDHEN and CDR2 SYDVKM. V was pared by 7 bases and J by 3 bases, with 10 bases between. This CDR3 has 13 amino acids. CDR3 amino acids: CASTPGLNQPQHF. CDR3 nucleotide sequence: TGTGCCAGCACCCCGGGTCTCAATCAGCCCCAGCATTTT.

The V call is TRBV28, the J call TRBJ2-1; D is perhaps TRBD2 (7 bases). The V gene's germline CDR1 is MDHEN and CDR2 SYDVKM. CDR3 size: 16 residues. V was cut by 1 base and J by 5 bases, with 15 bases left in between. DNA of the CDR3: TGTGCCAGCAGTTTATACGGGGCGGGGGCCGACAATGAGCAGTTCTTC. Translating gives CASSLYGAGADNEQFF.

The genes are TRBV19 and TRBJ1-2, with D unclear. Germline assignment: CDR1 LNHDA and CDR2 SQIVND (reference sequence). The V end lost 6 bases, the J end lost 4 bases, and 15 bases lay between the germline ends. The CDR3 has 14 amino acids. The CDR3 region is CASSPLGKSYGYTF. The CDR3 DNA reads as TGTGCCAGTAGCCCCCTCGGGAAATCCTATGGCTACACCTTC.

The chain couples TRBV7-2 to TRBJ2-3; TRBD1 matches at 7 bases. Germline V gene lookup returns CDR1 SGHTA and CDR2 FQGNSA. The CDR3 has 15 residues. The trim removed 4 bases at V and 2 bases at J, leaving 6 bases unmatched. The CDR3 loop is CASSSWDSATDTQYF. CDR3 bases: TGTGCCAGCAGCTCTTGGGACAGCGCCACAGATACGCAGTATTTT.

The rearrangement links TRBV30 to TRBJ2-3; no reliable D call. Germline V CDR1 and CDR2: GTSNPN, SVGIG (reference sequence). Trimming took off 8 bases at V and 2 bases at J, with 8 bases between the two ends. The CDR3 extends over 11 amino acids. CDR3 sequence: CAGTLTDTQYF. In DNA form, the CDR3 reads TGTGCCGGCACCCTCACAGATACGCAGTATTTT. Drawing the rest from reference TRBV30 and TRBJ2-3, the complete variable domain is SQTIHQWPATLVQPVGSPLSLECTVEGTSNPNLYWYRQAAGRGLQLLFYSVGIGQISSEVPQNLSASRPQDRQFILSSKKLLLSDSGFYLCAGTLTDTQYFGPGTRLTVL.

This clone was seen just once. The chain combines TRBV25-1 with TRBJ1-4; 11 nucleotides agree with TRBD1. CDR3 length: 15 residues. The germline V gene has CDR1 MGHDK and CDR2 SYGVNS. V lost 3 bases and J lost 8; bases outside the gene matches: 5. CDR3 sequence (DNA): TGTGCCAGCAGTGATGGACAGGGGGCTGGCGAAAAACTGTTTTTT. Encoded protein: CASSDGQGAGEKLFF.

The V gene is TRBV6-1, the J gene TRBJ2-3; 8 nucleotides line up with TRBD2. CDR1 is MNHNS, CDR2 SASEGT, per germline. V lost 0 bases to trimming and J lost 6 bases; unmatched junction nucleotides: 2. This CDR3 comprises 14 residues. Here the CDR3 reads CASSEASGSDTQYF. The CDR3 bases are TGTGCCAGCAGTGAAGCAAGCGGGAGTGATACGCAGTATTTT.

The rearrangement links TRBV21-1 to TRBJ2-1; no DNA check was done on the table's D call, TRBD1. TRBV21-1 is classified as a pseudogene. This CDR3 region has 15 residues. The DNA for the CDR3 is TGTGCCAGCAGCAGAGCCCCAGGCTCCTACAATGAGCAGTTCTTC. This encodes CASSRAPGSYNEQFF.

The rearrangement uses TRBV7-6 and TRBJ1-6, with TRBD1 matching over 11 bases. CDR3 length equals 16 residues. J was trimmed by 7 bases and V by 5 bases; bases with no gene match: 7. Germline assignment: CDR1 SGHVS and CDR2 FNYEAQ. CDR3 protein: CASSQGTGGSNSPLHF. Here the CDR3 DNA reads TGTGCCAGCAGCCAAGGGACAGGGGGATCGAATTCACCCCTCCACTTT.

This rearrangement joins TRBV5-1 to TRBJ1-2, with TRBD1 matching 7 bases. This CDR3 is built from 16 residues. Germline CDR1 reads SGHRS; CDR2 reads YFSETQ. V lost 4 bases and J lost 1; bases outside the gene matches: 10. CDR3 sequence (DNA): TGCGCCAGCAGCCTGGGGGACAGCCTTTTTAACTATGGCTACACCTTC. Translation gives CASSLGDSLFNYGYTF.

The chain is built from TRBV12-3 or TRBV12-4 and TRBJ2-1, with a possible D match to TRBD2 (6 bases). V lost 1 base and J 5 bases, leaving 6 bases between the germline ends. This CDR3 comprises 13 residues. The CDR3 here is CASSLGTNNEQFF. The CDR3 nucleotides are TGTGCCAGCAGTTTAGGGACTAACAATGAGCAGTTCTTC.

The chain uses TRBV7-2 and TRBJ2-1; 8 nucleotides align to TRBD2. Losses at the gene ends were 6 bases for V and 2 bases for J; bases not matched to a gene: 3. CDR1 is SGHTA, CDR2 FQGNSA, per germline. This CDR3 has 14 residues. The CDR3 protein is CASRDSGTYNEQFF. In DNA form, the CDR3 reads TGTGCCAGCAGGGATAGCGGGACCTACAATGAGCAGTTCTTC.

The CDR3 reads CASRTGTGTTNEKLFF. DNA for the CDR3: TGTGCCAGCAGAACCGGGACAGGGACAACTAATGAAAAACTGTTTTTT. The chain is built from TRBV5-6 and TRBJ1-4, with 9 bases lining up with TRBD1. V trimming: 5 bases; J trimming: 0 bases; junction bases outside the gene matches: 5. The CDR3 spans 16 residues. CDR1 is SGHDT, CDR2 YYEEEE, per germline.

The chain joins TRBV2 to TRBJ1-2, with 8 bases lining up with TRBD1. Germline CDR1 and CDR2: SNHLY and FYNNEI. After removal of 6 bases from V and 3 bases from J, the junction contained 6 bases not matched to a gene. The CDR3 has 14 amino acids. As DNA, the CDR3 is TGTGCCAGCAGCGCGACAGGGGCGGACTATGGCTACACCTTC. As protein: CASSATGADYGYTF.

The chain joins TRBV2 to TRBJ1-5; 7 nucleotides line up with TRBD1. V dropped 6 bases and J dropped 1; count of bases not matched to a gene: 6. CDR1 SNHLY and CDR2 FYNNEI come from the germline V gene. CDR3 length: 15 amino acids. This CDR3 is CASRETGLSNQPQHF. CDR3 DNA: TGTGCCAGCAGGGAGACAGGGTTAAGCAATCAGCCCCAGCATTTT.

The chain links TRBV2 to TRBJ2-7; D might be TRBD1 (6 bases). There are 11 residues in the CDR3. Germline V CDR1 and CDR2: SNHLY, FYNNEI. With 6 bases removed from V and 4 bases from J, the gap between germline ends came to 7 bases. CDR3 region: CASRQGYEQYF. The CDR3 DNA reads as TGTGCCAGCAGACAGGGTTACGAGCAGTACTTC.

The chain combines TRBV3-1 (or the pseudogene TRBV3-2) with TRBJ1-6; D call uncertain. Trimming left V 2 bases short and J 15 bases short, with 8 bases between. Per germline, CDR1 LGHDT and CDR2 YNNKEL (reference sequence). The CDR3 sequence is 11 residues long. The CDR3 DNA reads as TGTGCCAGCAGCCAAAGGCGGGTCCTCCACTTT. Residues: CASSQRRVLHF.

This chain joins TRBV6-4 and TRBJ1-2, with D possibly being TRBD1 (5 bases). Germline V gives CDR1 MRHNA, CDR2 SNTAGT. This CDR3 spans 15 amino acids. Trimming removed 1 base from V and 7 bases from J, with 16 bases in between. CDR3: CASSDFQGGKGGYTF. CDR3 DNA: TGTGCCAGCAGTGACTTCCAGGGTGGGAAGGGTGGCTACACCTTC.

The V and J genes are TRBV20-1 and TRBJ2-7; D unresolved. The CDR3 covers 16 residues. Trimming removed 3 bases at V and 4 bases at J, with 22 bases between. Germline CDR1 DFQATT, CDR2 SNEGSKA (reference sequence). The CDR3 coding sequence is TGCAGTGCTAGTTCAGCAGGTCTACCCACCGCATACGAGCAGTACTTC. It yields the protein CSASSAGLPTAYEQYF.

The genes are TRBV10-1 and TRBJ1-1; 12 bases fit TRBD1. Per germline, CDR1 WNHNN and CDR2 SYGVQD (reference sequence). There are 12 residues in the CDR3. Germline trimming cut 8 bases from V and 11 bases from J; bases unmatched to any gene: 6. For the CDR3, the DNA is TGCGCCAGCGGGGACAGGGGGCTTCGTGCTTTCTTT. Translating it yields CASGDRGLRAFF.

This rearrangement joins TRBV19 to TRBJ2-1, with D possibly TRBD2 on 5 matching bases. This CDR3 region has 14 residues. CDR1 is LNHDA, CDR2 SQIVND, per germline (reference sequence). With 4 bases removed from V and 2 bases from J, the gap between germline ends came to 9 bases. The CDR3 sequence is CASSTGSTYNEQFF. In nucleotides, the CDR3 is TGTGCCAGTAGTACGGGGTCTACCTACAATGAGCAGTTCTTC. Supplemented by reference TRBV19 and TRBJ2-1, the full variable domain reads DGGITQSPKYLFRKEGQNVTLSCEQNLNHDAMYWYRQDPGQGLRLIYYSQIVNDFQKGDIAEGYSVSREKKESFPLTVTSAQKNPTAFYLCASSTGSTYNEQFFGPGTRLTVL.

The chain recombines TRBV5-1 with TRBJ2-3; a possible D gene is TRBD1 (11 bases). The CDR3 is 19 residues long. Germline V lookup: CDR1 SGHRS, CDR2 YFSETQ. The V end lost 4 bases, the J end lost 4 bases, and 28 bases lay between the germline ends. The CDR3 sequence is CASSPGQGAGSGRADTQYF. The CDR3 nucleotides read TGCGCCAGCAGCCCCGGACAGGGGGCAGGGAGCGGGAGGGCAGATACGCAGTATTTT.

V gene TRBV9 combines with J gene TRBJ1-2; D possibly corresponds to TRBD1 (6 bases). The CDR3 has 13 amino acids. Per germline, CDR1 SGDLS and CDR2 YYNGEE. Between the trimmed V and J ends, which lost 0 bases and 4 bases, there was a span of 7 bases. CDR3 amino acids: CASSVEQGYGYTF. Here the CDR3 DNA reads TGTGCCAGCAGCGTAGAACAGGGCTATGGCTACACCTTC. Full variable domain (missing parts from reference TRBV9 and TRBJ1-2): DSGVTQTPKHLITATGQRVTLRCSPRSGDLSVYWYQQSLDQGLQFLIQYYNGEERAKGNILERFSAQQFPDLHSELNLSSLELGDSALYFCASSVEQGYGYTFGSGTRLTVV.

DNA of the CDR3: TGCGCCAGCAGCCCGGGACTTATTAGCACAGATACGCAGTATTTT. It translates to CASSPGLISTDTQYF. The chain employs TRBV5-1 and TRBJ2-3, with TRBD2 as a possible D gene (6 bases). The germline gives CDR1 SGHRS, CDR2 YFSETQ. Trimming cost V 4 bases and J 0 bases, with 12 bases left between them. This CDR3 is 15 amino acids long.

The chain's CDR3 is CASSSNPGTGNTEAFF. The CDR3 DNA follows: TGTGCCAGCAGTTCCAATCCTGGGACAGGGAACACTGAAGCTTTCTTT. The J gene is TRBJ1-1, the V gene TRBV28; 8 bases agree with TRBD1. Germline trimming cut 4 bases from V and 1 base from J; bases unmatched to any gene: 8. CDR1 is MDHEN, CDR2 SYDVKM, per germline. The CDR3 is 16 amino acids.

The genes are TRBV2 and TRBJ1-6; 9 bases align to TRBD1. The CDR3 runs to 14 residues. J gave up 14 bases and V 10 bases, and 15 bases lay outside the gene matches. CDR1 is SNHLY, CDR2 FYNNEI, per germline. The CDR3 spells CAILRDRAPSALHF. In nucleotides, the CDR3 is TGTGCCATTCTACGGGACAGGGCCCCCTCGGCCCTCCACTTT.